A single sample is the source of the 10 T cell receptor beta chains below, sequenced in a study of blood T cells in healthy people across ages. A second PCR of 7 to 11 cycles used a sample-barcoded 5' primer and a J-beta primer mix. TCRdb re-analysed the 5' RACE reads in MiXCR, keeping a single row per CDR3 protein. The data show roughly 1,500,000 distinct CDR3 sequences, with approximately 40% seen just once and less than 8% held by the top ten. Sequencing used blood. The receptors originated from a woman aged 18-29 years in good health.

The chain joins TRBV6-2 or TRBV6-3 to TRBJ1-1; possibly TRBD1 for D (5 bases). Trimming removed 6 bases at V and 7 bases at J, with 12 bases between. The CDR3 spans 12 residues. Per germline, CDR1 MNHEY and CDR2 SVGEGT. The CDR3 coding sequence is TGTGCCAGCAGAATAGACAGCCGTGAAGCTTTCTTT. Translation: CASRIDSREAFF.

The chain carries TRBV7-3 and TRBJ2-2, with a possible D match to TRBD1 (5 bases). The CDR3 length is 15 residues. V shed 5 bases and J shed 0 bases, with 10 bases lying between them. The germline V gene has CDR1 SGHTA and CDR2 FQGTGA. The CDR3 here is CASSGLDTNTGELFF. Here the CDR3 DNA reads TGTGCCAGCAGCGGTTTGGACACGAACACCGGGGAGCTGTTTTTT.

This clonotype was counted only a few times. V and J are TRBV7-9 and TRBJ2-4; a weak D match, TRBD2 (5 bases). V shed 3 bases and J shed 13 bases, with 19 bases lying between them. Germline V lookup: CDR1 SEHNR, CDR2 FQNEAQ (reference sequence). The length of the CDR3 is 14 residues. The CDR3 DNA reads TGTGCCAGCAGCTTTCGAGGGTCCTACAATGAGCAGTACTTC. Its protein is CASSFRGSYNEQYF.

This clonotype has just a few counts. This chain links TRBV7-8 with TRBJ2-3; 7 bases agree with TRBD2. Germline V gene sequence: CDR1 SGHVS, CDR2 FQNEAQ. Losses at the gene ends were 6 bases for V and 2 bases for J; bases not matched to a gene: 5. CDR3 length: 14 amino acids. The CDR3 reads CASSTSANTDTQYF. The CDR3 DNA reads TGTGCCAGCAGTACTAGCGCCAACACAGATACGCAGTATTTT.

The chain has TRBV7-8 and TRBJ2-7, with TRBD2 matching 9 bases. The DNA end favors TRBJ2-5, so the J call may be wrong. The CDR3 totals 14 residues. From germline, CDR1 is SGHVS and CDR2 FQNEAQ. The CDR3 loop is CASSLWREGETQYF. Here the CDR3 DNA reads TGTGCCAGCAGCTTATGGCGGGAGGGGGAGACCCAGTACTTC.

The table lists this clonotype with a few counts. The genes are TRBV21-1 and TRBJ2-1; the table names TRBD2, a call not compared with the DNA. TRBV21-1 is noted as a pseudogene. The CDR3 is 14 amino acids. The CDR3 bases are TGTGCCAGCAACCTAGCGGGGAAGTACAATGAGCAGTTCTTC. It translates to CASNLAGKYNEQFF.

This clonotype appeared a few times. V usage is TRBV28 and J usage is TRBJ2-7; 9 positions agree with TRBD2. Per germline, CDR1 MDHEN and CDR2 SYDVKM. This CDR3 has 17 residues. The V and J ends lost 4 bases and 0 bases, in that order; junction bases with no gene match: 10. The CDR3 is CASSYEMTSGTSYEQYF. Here the CDR3 DNA reads TGTGCCAGCAGTTACGAAATGACTAGCGGCACCTCCTACGAGCAGTACTTC.

The gene calls are TRBV20-1 and TRBJ1-2; tentatively, D is TRBD1 (5 bases). CDR3 length equals 12 residues. Trimming left V 4 bases short and J 4 bases short, with 10 bases between. Germline values: CDR1 DFQATT, CDR2 SNEGSKA (reference sequence). CDR3 residues: CSATDSFYGYTF. CDR3 coding DNA: TGCAGTGCTACCGACAGTTTCTATGGCTACACCTTC.

The rearrangement links TRBV28 to TRBJ1-1; no definite D call. This CDR3 comprises 11 residues. Germline loops: CDR1 MDHEN, CDR2 SYDVKM. The V end lost 5 bases, the J end lost 10 bases, and 11 bases lay between the germline ends. The CDR3 DNA sequence: TGTGCCAGCAGTAGATCGCGGGGAGCTTTCTTT. Protein sequence: CASSRSRGAFF.

The table lists this clonotype with a few counts. The chain employs TRBV25-1 and TRBJ1-1; TRBD1 might be the D (6 bases). The CDR3 loop spans 16 amino acids. The V end lost 4 bases, the J end lost 0 bases, and 15 bases lay between the germline ends. CDR1 is MGHDK and CDR2 is SYGVNS in the germline V gene. The CDR3: CASSGGGRIVNTEAFF. CDR3 bases: TGTGCCAGCAGTGGAGGGGGTCGTATAGTGAACACTGAAGCTTTCTTT. Complete variable domain (other parts from reference TRBV25-1 and TRBJ1-1): EADIYQTPRYLVIGTGKKITLECSQTMGHDKMYWYQQDPGMELHLIHYSYGVNSTEKGDLSSESTVSRIRTEHFPLTLESARPSHTSQYLCASSGGGRIVNTEAFFGQGTRLTVV.